This TCR beta chain was recovered during a study of blood T cell repertoires in COVID-19. Study-wide context: Spain, Italy and the United States supplied samples that represented acute and convalescent COVID-19. T cells, B-cell-depleted T cells, or PBMCs provided the cDNA or gDNA that served as material.

In the original workflow: Using reference gene primer amplification, nucleated cell counts were estimated. Data came from immunoSEQ multiplex PCR; TCRdb stores just in-frame clones and leaves some out. For V, J and clone size, that table is used; D and trimming come from the DNA. This table has about 7,500 clones, around 79% appearing once. This CDR3 region has 14 residues. CDR1 LNHDA and CDR2 SQIVND come from the germline V gene (reference sequence). The V gene end was trimmed by 3 bases and the J gene end by 7 bases; junction bases not matched to a gene: 3. The receptor was derived from a human donor in a cohort sampled during active COVID-19. The sequenced material came from peripheral blood. The gene calls are TRBV19 and TRBJ1-6, with TRBD1 matching 7 bases. The CDR3 DNA reads TGTGCCAGTAGTATCCGGGACAGAAATTCACCCCTCCACTTT. Translating gives CASSIRDRNSPLHF.